This T cell receptor beta chain was recorded in a study of cytomegalovirus exposure and HLA in healthy donors. The CDR3 has 11 amino acids. V was cut by 4 bases and J by 5 bases, with 9 bases left in between. In germline, CDR1 is SQVTM, CDR2 ANQGSEA. Some clones are missing from TCRdb's copy, which holds only in-frame ones; the method was immunoSEQ multiplex PCR. The table includes 200,000 to 300,000 clones, less than 95% detected once. The receptor's source is a woman aged 25 to 39 in good health and CMV-seronegative. Sequenced material: PBMCs. V is TRBV29-1 and J is TRBJ2-7; D remains unclear. The CDR3 loop is CSVGTPHEQYF. The CDR3 DNA reads as TGCAGCGTTGGTACTCCCCACGAGCAGTACTTC.